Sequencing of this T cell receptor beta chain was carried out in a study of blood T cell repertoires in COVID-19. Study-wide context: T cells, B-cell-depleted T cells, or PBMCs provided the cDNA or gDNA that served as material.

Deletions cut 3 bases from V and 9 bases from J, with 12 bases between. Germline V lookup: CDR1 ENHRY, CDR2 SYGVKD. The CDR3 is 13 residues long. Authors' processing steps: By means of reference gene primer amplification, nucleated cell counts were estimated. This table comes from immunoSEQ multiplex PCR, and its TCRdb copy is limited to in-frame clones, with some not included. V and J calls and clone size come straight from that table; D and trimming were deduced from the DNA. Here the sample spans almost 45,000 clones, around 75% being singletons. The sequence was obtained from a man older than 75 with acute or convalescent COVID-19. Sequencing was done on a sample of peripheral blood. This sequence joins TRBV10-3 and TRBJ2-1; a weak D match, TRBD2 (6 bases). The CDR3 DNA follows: TGTGCCATCAGTGACCGGGAGCGCGGTGAGCAGTTCTTC. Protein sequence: CAISDRERGEQFF.